This T cell receptor (beta chain) was profiled in a study of T cells after yellow fever vaccination (dated by TCRdb to about 2019). Notes on the research overall: The SMART-Seq v4 Ultra Low Input RNA kit was used to prepare libraries from fractions with low cell numbers. To track T-cell clones before and after primary and booster YFV17D yellow fever vaccination, bulk TCR alpha and beta repertoires were sequenced longitudinally. The cohort comprised two healthy male donors, one aged 18 to 30 and one aged 30 to 40 years. Blood samples were taken at several timepoints before and after primary and secondary immunization, and bulk PBMC replicates and cell subsets were isolated. The study at large found these results: Because abundant contaminating clonotypes from the bulk population could be contained in FACS-sorted repertoires, computational filtering was required. Most clones expanded after primary vaccination (around 97% of CD4 and 80% to 90% of CD8) were re-detected after the booster, suggesting that broad memory maintenance occurred. A small share of clonotypes was detected in both CD4 and CD8 compartments, with the overlap likely arising from convergent recombination. Compared with the primary T-cell response, the secondary T-cell response was weaker but faster, peaking on day 5 rather than day 15. The study included only two donors, which limits how far the findings can be generalized.

With respect to this clonotype: This receptor's antigen is unknown. No much larger clone exists at a distance of one base, and base qualities are not known.

V is trimmed back by 2 bases and J by 8 bases, and the junction contains 12 bases that no gene match accounts for. CDR1 is given as DFQATT and CDR2 as SNEGSKA, both from the germline V gene (reference sequence). The CDR3 starts with the cysteine, ends with the phenylalanine, and has 15 residues. Only CDR3 DNA is held: 45 bases, read in frame from base 1. The reads were generated on an Illumina NovaSeq 6000. Synthesis of TCR cDNA relied on 5'RACE template switching, a step that introduced a universal primer site along with unique molecular identifiers. Priming for cDNA synthesis came from both the TCR alpha and TCR beta constant segments. Library amplification involved two PCR steps, and the second step added sample barcodes and sequencing adapters. Sequencing of libraries was performed on Illumina HiSeq 2500 (2x100 bp) or NovaSeq (2x150 bp). The authors' analysis ran thus. Demultiplexing of reads and collapsing into UMI consensus sequences were performed with MIGEC, and V(D)J alignment was carried out with MiXCR. Vaccine-responding clonotypes were identified with edgeR using replicate PBMC samples, with FDR below 0.01 and a log2 fold change above 5 up to day 15 being required. CD4 or CD8 identity was assigned to each bulk clonotype according to whether the clonotype was present at higher abundance in the sequenced CD4 repertoire or the sequenced CD8 repertoire. TCRdb reworked the public reads: Q25 trimming with fastp, MiXCR clone assembly, productive beta chains retained. Rows are combined by CDR3 protein, so each entry shows the most common genes and DNA. TCRdb's processing, not the authors' own work, is the source of the V and J calls. The sample table contains some 340,000 distinct CDR3 sequences; only one count was recorded for approximately 4% of them. The ten largest clones represent 20% to 25% of the sample.

Read against the paper, the sample's treatment or condition label means: live attenuated yellow fever vaccine strain. Two biological replicates of bulk PBMCs were collected at each blood-draw timepoint. A standard Ficoll-Paque protocol was used to isolate PBMCs from peripheral blood. TriZol was used to extract RNA from bulk PBMCs, CD4 and CD8 fractions, and dextramer-positive and dextramer-negative fractions. The V gene is TRBV20-1 and the J gene is TRBJ2-4; TRBD1 fits 7 bases in the junction. The material sequenced was PBMCs, taken 5 days after the yellow fever booster vaccination. The sequence was collected from a man between 18 and 35 years old who received the YFV17D yellow fever vaccine. The DNA sequence follows: TGCAGTGCTAGATCCCTACAGGGGCAAAGGGACATTCAGTACTTC. This codes for CSARSLQGQRDIQYF.